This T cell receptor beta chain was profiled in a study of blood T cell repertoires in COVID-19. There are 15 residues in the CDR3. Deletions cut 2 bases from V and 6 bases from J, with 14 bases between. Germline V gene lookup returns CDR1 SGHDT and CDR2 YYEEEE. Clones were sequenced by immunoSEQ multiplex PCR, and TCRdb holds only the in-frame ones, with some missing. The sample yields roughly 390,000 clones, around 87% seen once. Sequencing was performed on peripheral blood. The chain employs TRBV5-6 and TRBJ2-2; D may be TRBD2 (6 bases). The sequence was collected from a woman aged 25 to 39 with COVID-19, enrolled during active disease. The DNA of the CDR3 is TGTGCCAGCAGCTTCGGGACTCCTAGGGCCGGGGAGCTGTTTTTT. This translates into CASSFGTPRAGELFF.